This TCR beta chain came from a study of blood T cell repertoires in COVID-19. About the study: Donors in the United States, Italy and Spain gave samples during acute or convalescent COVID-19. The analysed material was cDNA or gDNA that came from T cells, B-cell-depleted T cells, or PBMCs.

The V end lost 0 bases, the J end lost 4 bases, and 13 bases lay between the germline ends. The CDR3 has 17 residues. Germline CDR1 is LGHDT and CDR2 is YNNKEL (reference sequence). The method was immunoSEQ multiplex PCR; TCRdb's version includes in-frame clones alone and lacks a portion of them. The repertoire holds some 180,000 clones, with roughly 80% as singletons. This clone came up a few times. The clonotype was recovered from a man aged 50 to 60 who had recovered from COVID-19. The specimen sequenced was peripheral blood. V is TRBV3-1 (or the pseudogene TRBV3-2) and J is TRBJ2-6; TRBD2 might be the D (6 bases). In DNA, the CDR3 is TGTGCCAGCAGCCAAGAGACTAGTGTATCCGGGGCCAACGTCCTGACTTTC. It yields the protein CASSQETSVSGANVLTF.